This T cell receptor beta chain was sequenced in a study of T cells after yellow fever vaccination. Study-level background: SMART-Seq v4 Ultra Low Input prepared the low-cell-number fractions. Study-level findings and limits: The CD4 compartment and the CD8 compartment contained a small share of clonotypes in common.

TCRdb redid the calling of the 5' RACE reads with MiXCR, one entry per CDR3 protein. The sample includes roughly 340,000 distinct CDR3 sequences, approximately 3.9% seen only once; the top ten take 24%. Ten or more counts support this clonotype. What it recognizes is unknown. Trimming shortened V by 6 bases and J by 4 bases, and 21 bases separated the two germline ends. Germline values: CDR1 SGHTA, CDR2 FQGNSA. The CDR3 spans 16 residues. Material: PBMCs, obtained 5 days after the yellow fever booster vaccination. The sequence was obtained from a man aged 18 to 30 who received the YFV17D yellow fever vaccine. The rearrangement uses TRBV7-2 and TRBJ1-2, with D possibly TRBD1 on 5 matching bases. CDR3 sequence: CASRKTERGIGYGYTF. The CDR3 DNA sequence: TGTGCCAGCAGAAAAACGGAACGGGGCATAGGCTATGGCTACACCTTC.